The clone carrying this T cell receptor (beta chain) was found a few times. Germline CDR1 MGHRA, CDR2 YSYEKL. The CDR3 covers 18 residues. V lost 2 bases, J lost 7 bases, and 14 bases stayed unmatched. The sample originates from a study of T cells in tumors after PD-1 blockade. Method: immunoSEQ multiplex PCR; TCRdb's copy keeps in-frame clones and lacks some. This sample has around 35,000 clones; 73% occur once, and the top ten carry around 40%. The material was PBMCs, obtained after anti-PD-1 treatment. The V call is TRBV4-1, the J call TRBJ1-6, with 7 bases fitting TRBD1. The receptor's source is a human donor with basal cell carcinoma. DNA for the CDR3: TGCGCCAGCAGCCAACTAGACCTAATATCGACAGGGAATTCACCCCTCCACTTT. This sequence encodes CASSQLDLISTGNSPLHF.